This TCR beta chain stems from a study (dated by TCRdb to between 2015 and 2016). A note on the overall study: The study set out to test whether tumor-infiltrating Tregs in breast cancer get recruited from blood Tregs or are instead converted in situ from other CD4+ T cell subsets.

Amplification of full-length TCR variable regions was done by 5' RACE PCR using constant-region reverse primers, and this step was followed by semi-nested PCR with Nested Universal Primer A. Using the ReliaPrep RNA Cell Miniprep System, total RNA was extracted, and the SMARTer RACE 5'/3' Kit was then used to reverse transcribe the RNA into 5'RACE-ready cDNA. Multiplex adaptors were used to barcode the full-length TCR alpha and beta libraries, which were then sequenced on an Illumina MiSeq. Under the source paper's analysis protocol: For each of nine subset-tissue groups, sequencing data from the five patients were pooled, and the groups were then compared using unsupervised clustering of TCR gene usage. The Morisita-Horn index was used to calculate repertoire similarity, with shared sequences weighted by how much each contributed to each repertoire. Through fastp at Q25 and MiXCR, TCRdb rebuilt clones from the public reads, retaining in-frame beta chains. Every CDR3 protein is listed once, alongside the most common genes and DNA of its rows. The V and J calls shown here were made by TCRdb, not taken from the authors' results. This sample is represented by several thousand distinct CDR3 sequences; 36% of them were singletons. The top ten clonotypes cover around 7% of the sample.

As concerns this clonotype: The antigen it binds to is not known. Mismatch with germline at one junction end may stem from a read error.

General findings and caveats noted by the study authors: Tumor memory CD4+ T cell TCR gene usage clustered with blood and lymph node memory CD4+ cells and lymph node naive CD4+ cells. Tumor-infiltrating Treg TCR alpha and beta sequences overlapped most with tumor naive CD4+ T cells, then with blood naive CD4+ T cells. The validation in the larger cohort was limited to a single TCR beta V-J rearrangement instead of whole repertoires.

Memory CD4+ T cells were isolated as CD4+CD45RO+CD25- cells. Tregs, naive and memory CD4+ T cells from tumor, blood and ipsilateral draining lymph nodes of a handful of breast cancer patients underwent full-length TCR alpha and beta sequencing. Tumor tissue, along with lymph nodes from ipsilateral axillary dissection, was perfused with PBS, minced, and then digested using collagenase I and hyaluronidase. A purity exceeding 90% was confirmed by FACS for the sorted cell populations. CDR1 and CDR2 (SGHRS, YFSETQ) derive from the germline V gene. The CDR3, from cysteine to phenylalanine, totals 16 residues. Only the CDR3 DNA is retained, 48 bases long and in frame from the first base.

The material sequenced was tumor-infiltrating memory CD4+ T cells sorted from the breast tumor. This specimen's cell subset or site label, interpreted: memory CD4+ T cells, CD4+CD45RO+CD25-. The chain employs TRBV5-1 and TRBJ2-7; D gene: possibly TRBD1, on 6 matching bases. This receptor was obtained from a female donor with breast cancer. At the DNA level, the sequence is TGCGCCAGCAGCTCAACCGTCGGACAGAGAGGGTACGAGCGGTACTTC. This gives the protein CASSSTVGQRGYERYF.